Below are 11 T cell receptor beta chains sequenced from a single sample in a study of CD8 T cells in Susac syndrome. With random hexamers, roughly 0.45 to 1 ug RNA was reverse transcribed. TCRdb re-analysed the immunoSEQ multiplex PCR reads in MiXCR, keeping a single row per CDR3 protein. The data contain roughly 100,000 distinct CDR3 sequences, roughly 94% of them singletons. The sequenced material came from CD4+ T cells from PBMCs. Source of these receptors: a human donor with Susac syndrome.

The genes are TRBV21-1 and TRBJ1-1; the tabulated D call, TRBD1, remains unverified against the DNA. TRBV21-1 is recorded as a pseudogene. This CDR3 is 13 amino acids long. CDR3 loop: CASEEGAVHKAFF. In DNA form, the CDR3 reads TGTGCCAGCGAGGAGGGGGCCGTACACAAAGCTTTCTTT.

The chain is built from TRBV18 and TRBJ2-2, with TRBD2 as a possible D gene (6 bases). From germline, CDR1 is KGHSH and CDR2 LQKENI. The CDR3 has 14 amino acids. The ends were cut back, 5 bases at V and 5 bases at J, with 12 bases in the middle. The CDR3 here is CASSTEGRTGELFF. Written as DNA, the CDR3 is TGTGCCAGCTCAACGGAGGGAAGGACCGGGGAGCTGTTTTTT.

This chain joins TRBV7-6 and TRBJ2-2; a weak D match, TRBD1 (5 bases). V was trimmed by 8 bases and J by 6 bases, leaving 19 bases between them. This CDR3 contains 15 residues. Looked up from germline, CDR1 is SGHVS and CDR2 is FNYEAQ. Written as DNA, the CDR3 is TGTGCCAGCTGGGGCAGGGCAATTGCAGCCGGGGAGCTGTTTTTT. This translates into CASWGRAIAAGELFF.

V usage is TRBV7-3 and J usage is TRBJ2-2; D is uncertain. The V end was cut by 1 base, the J end by 7 bases, with 4 bases between. The CDR3 runs 12 residues. CDR1 and CDR2 from the germline V gene are SGHTA and FQGTGA. For the CDR3, the DNA is TGTGCCAGCAGCTTAATCGACGGGGAGCTGTTTTTT. Amino acids: CASSLIDGELFF.

This chain joins TRBV30 and TRBJ1-1; maybe TRBD1 (6 bases). Germline V lookup: CDR1 GTSNPN, CDR2 SVGIG (reference sequence). This CDR3 region has 14 residues. V lost 3 bases, J lost 5 bases, and 16 bases lay in between. CDR3 in DNA: TGTGCCTGGAGGTTTCGGGGGCGAAAAACTGAAGCTTTCTTT. This translates into CAWRFRGRKTEAFF. Filled out from reference TRBV30 and TRBJ1-1, the complete variable domain reads SQTIHQWPATLVQPVGSPLSLECTVEGTSNPNLYWYRQAAGRGLQLLFYSVGIGQISSEVPQNLSASRPQDRQFILSSKKLLLSDSGFYLCAWRFRGRKTEAFFGQGTRLTVV.

The chain employs TRBV7-9 and TRBJ1-5; the D gene is possibly TRBD1 (5 bases). Germline CDR1 and CDR2: SEHNR and FQNEAQ (reference sequence). CDR3 length: 13 amino acids. Trimming removed 7 bases from V and 2 bases from J, with 9 bases in between. CDR3: CASTGGGNQPQHF. The CDR3, as DNA: TGTGCCAGCACCGGGGGAGGCAATCAGCCCCAGCATTTT.

The chain has TRBV5-1 and TRBJ2-6; D remains ambiguous. The V gene's germline CDR1 is SGHRS and CDR2 YFSETQ. This CDR3 region has 20 residues. Trimming left V 4 bases short and J 0 bases short, with 23 bases between. CDR3 protein: CASSHRSVVKESSGANVLTF. The CDR3 bases are TGCGCCAGCAGCCACCGATCGGTTGTGAAGGAGTCCTCTGGGGCCAACGTCCTGACTTTC.

The chain combines TRBV11-3 with TRBJ2-5, with D unclear. The CDR3 has 14 residues. Germline V gene sequence: CDR1 SGHNT, CDR2 YENEEA. Trimming pared 5 bases from V and 2 bases from J, leaving 12 bases between. CDR3 in amino acids: CASSPPGIQETQYF. The CDR3 DNA reads TGTGCCAGCAGCCCTCCGGGCATACAAGAGACCCAGTACTTC.

The chain has TRBV7-9 and TRBJ2-7, with TRBD1 matching 8 bases. Germline CDR1 SEHNR, CDR2 FQNEAQ (reference sequence). The J segment lost 7 bases and the V segment lost 5 bases, leaving 7 bases of the junction unmatched. The CDR3 has 13 amino acids. CDR3 loop: CASSPGGLLEQYF. The CDR3 DNA is TGTGCCAGCAGCCCAGGGGGCCTACTGGAGCAGTACTTC. The full variable domain, in which reference TRBV7-9 and TRBJ2-7 provide the parts outside the CDR3, is DTGVSQNPRHKITKRGQNVTFRCDPISEHNRLYWYRQTLGQGPEFLTYFQNEAQLEKSRLLSDRFSAERPKGSFSTLEIQRTEQGDSAMYLCASSPGGLLEQYFGPGTRLTVT.

The rearrangement links TRBV19 to TRBJ2-5; D unclear. This CDR3 has 15 residues. The V gene lost 1 base and the J gene lost 2 bases, with 11 bases spanning the gap. The V gene's germline CDR1 is LNHDA and CDR2 SQIVND (reference sequence). The CDR3 is CASSIAARRQETQYF. The CDR3 nucleotides are TGTGCCAGTAGTATAGCGGCCCGTCGGCAAGAGACCCAGTACTTC.

The rearrangement links TRBV3-1 to TRBJ1-6; D gene unclear. Per germline, CDR1 LGHDT and CDR2 YNNKEL (reference sequence). The CDR3 is 15 amino acids. Deletions cut 0 bases from V and 9 bases from J, with 12 bases between. The chain's CDR3 is CASSQDGSRGSPLHF. The CDR3 DNA follows: TGTGCCAGCAGCCAAGATGGGTCCAGAGGTTCACCCCTCCACTTT.